This entry lists 7 T cell receptor beta chains sequenced from one sample in a study of blood T cell repertoires in COVID-19. TCRdb's copy holds only in-frame clones and misses some; the assay was immunoSEQ multiplex PCR. The repertoire consists of 45,000 to 65,000 clones, with 90% occurring once and the leading ten covering about 3.4%. The sequenced sample was peripheral blood. The receptor set was obtained from a human donor in a cohort sampled during active COVID-19.

V and J are TRBV24-1 and TRBJ1-5, with D possibly TRBD1 on 6 matching bases. Germline values: CDR1 KGHDR, CDR2 SFDVKD. V gave up 12 bases and J gave up 11 bases, with 22 bases separating them. The CDR3 totals 13 residues. The CDR3 DNA reads as TGTGCCTCACAGGGCCAGCCTCAGGGGACCCAGCATTTT. Its translation: CASQGQPQGTQHF.

The rearrangement uses TRBV6-5 and TRBJ1-1, with D hard to call. V lost 6 bases and J lost 1, with 9 bases in between. Germline V CDR1 and CDR2: MNHEY, SVGAGI. This CDR3 region has 13 residues. The DNA of the CDR3 is TGTGCCAGCAGCCCAACACGGAACACTGAAGCTTTCTTT. Translation gives CASSPTRNTEAFF.

The chain has TRBV19 and TRBJ2-4, with TRBD1 matching 9 bases. This CDR3 comprises 14 residues. Per germline, CDR1 LNHDA and CDR2 SQIVND (reference sequence). The V and J ends lost 5 bases and 7 bases, in that order; junction bases with no gene match: 6. The CDR3 nucleotides are TGTGCCAGTAGTGCAGGGACAGGGTCTAACATTCAGTACTTC. Protein: CASSAGTGSNIQYF.

The chain joins TRBV28 to TRBJ2-3, with TRBD1 matching over 8 bases. The CDR3 is 14 amino acids. V lost 9 bases to trimming and J lost 1 base; unmatched junction nucleotides: 6. The germline V gene encodes CDR1 MDHEN and CDR2 SYDVKM. CDR3 in amino acids: CASTGGQGTDTQYF. CDR3 nucleotides: TGTGCCAGTACAGGGGGGCAAGGCACAGATACGCAGTATTTT.

The gene calls are TRBV6-2 or TRBV6-3 and TRBJ2-7, with a weak D call TRBD1 (6 bases). V gave up 5 bases and J gave up 3 bases, with 17 bases separating them. From germline, CDR1 is MNHEY and CDR2 SVGEGT. CDR3 length equals 15 residues. CDR3 DNA sequence: TGTGCCAGCAGTGACCCAGGGGTTCACCACTACGAGCAGTACGTC. It specifies CASSDPGVHHYEQYV.

The chain has TRBV6-5 and TRBJ1-2; 7 bases line up with TRBD1. CDR1 and CDR2 (germline): MNHEY, SVGAGI. V gave up 5 bases and J gave up 8 bases; unmatched junction bases: 5. CDR3 size: 12 residues. CDR3 sequence: CASSNRGGGYTF. CDR3 sequence (DNA): TGTGCCAGCAGTAACAGGGGCGGGGGCTACACCTTC.

J is TRBJ2-7 and V is TRBV27; no clear D gene. This CDR3 contains 14 residues. Germline V gene lookup returns CDR1 MNHEY and CDR2 SMNVEV (reference sequence). Between the trimmed V and J ends, which lost 5 bases and 2 bases, there was a span of 13 bases. CDR3 sequence: CASSPLFVPYEQYF. The CDR3 DNA reads as TGTGCCAGCAGTCCTCTTTTCGTCCCCTACGAGCAGTACTTC.